In its sample, the clone carrying this TCR beta chain was seen many times. No antigen is known for it. Via MiXCR, TCRdb re-called the RT-PCR reads, giving one row per CDR3 protein. The table records hundreds of thousands of distinct CDR3 sequences, less than 20% of them present only once. The sample comes from a study of response to subunit inactivated influenza vaccine. Study-wide points: Seasonal influenza vaccination, on each occasion, was suggested by the authors to recruit few new T cells.

CDR1 is KGHDR and CDR2 is SFDVKD in the germline V gene. V lost 3 bases, J lost 1 base, and 23 bases stayed unmatched. CDR3 size: 22 residues. The V gene is TRBV24-1, the J gene TRBJ2-3, with 8 bases identical to TRBD1. Sequenced here: PBMCs from blood, sampled about 5 days after vaccination. The sequence was collected from a man in his fifties who received an inactivated influenza vaccine. This CDR3 is CATSDPAPDVKTGVLGTDTQYF. In DNA, the CDR3 is TGTGCCACCAGTGATCCAGCGCCCGATGTAAAGACAGGGGTCCTCGGCACAGATACGCAGTATTTT.